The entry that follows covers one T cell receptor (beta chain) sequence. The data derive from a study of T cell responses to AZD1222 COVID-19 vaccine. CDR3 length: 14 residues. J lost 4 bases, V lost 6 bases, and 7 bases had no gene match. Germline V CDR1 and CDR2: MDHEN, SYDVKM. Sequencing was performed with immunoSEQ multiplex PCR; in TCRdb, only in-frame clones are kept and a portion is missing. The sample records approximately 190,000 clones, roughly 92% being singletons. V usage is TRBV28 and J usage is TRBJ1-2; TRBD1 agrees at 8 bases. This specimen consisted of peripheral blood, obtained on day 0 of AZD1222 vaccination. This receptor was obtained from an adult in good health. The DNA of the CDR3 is TGTGCCAGCAGCCCGACAGGGGTAGGCTATGGCTACACCTTC. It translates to CASSPTGVGYGYTF.